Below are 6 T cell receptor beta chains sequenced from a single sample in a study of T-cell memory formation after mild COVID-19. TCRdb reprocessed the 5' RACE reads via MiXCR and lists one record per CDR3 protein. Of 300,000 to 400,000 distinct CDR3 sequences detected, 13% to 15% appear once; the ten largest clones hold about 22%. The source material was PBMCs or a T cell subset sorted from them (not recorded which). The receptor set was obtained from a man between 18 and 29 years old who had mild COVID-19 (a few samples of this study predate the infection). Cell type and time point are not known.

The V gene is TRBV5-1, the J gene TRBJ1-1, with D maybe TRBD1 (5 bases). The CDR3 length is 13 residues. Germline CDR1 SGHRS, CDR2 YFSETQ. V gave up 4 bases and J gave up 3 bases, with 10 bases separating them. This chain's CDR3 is CASSRAGYTEAFF. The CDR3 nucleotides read TGCGCCAGCAGCCGCGCAGGGTACACTGAAGCTTTCTTT.

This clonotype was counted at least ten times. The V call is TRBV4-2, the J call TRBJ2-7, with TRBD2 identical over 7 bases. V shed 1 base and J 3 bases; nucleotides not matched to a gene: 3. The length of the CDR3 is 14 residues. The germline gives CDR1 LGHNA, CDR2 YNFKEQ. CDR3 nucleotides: TGTGCCAGCAGCCAAGGTGGGGGGGGCTACGAGCAGTACTTC. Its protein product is CASSQGGGGYEQYF.

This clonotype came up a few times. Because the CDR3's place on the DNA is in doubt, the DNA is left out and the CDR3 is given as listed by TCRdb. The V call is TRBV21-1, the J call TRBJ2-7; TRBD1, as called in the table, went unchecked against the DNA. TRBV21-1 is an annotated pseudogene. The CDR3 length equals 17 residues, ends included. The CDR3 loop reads CASSPPVGRGSSYEQYV.

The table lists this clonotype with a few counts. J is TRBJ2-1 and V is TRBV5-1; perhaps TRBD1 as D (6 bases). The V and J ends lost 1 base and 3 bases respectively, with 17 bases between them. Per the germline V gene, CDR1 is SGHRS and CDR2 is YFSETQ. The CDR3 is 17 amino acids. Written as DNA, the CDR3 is TGCGCCAGCAGCTTGTCTACAGGGAAACCCCTCTACAATGAGCAGTTCTTC. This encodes CASSLSTGKPLYNEQFF.

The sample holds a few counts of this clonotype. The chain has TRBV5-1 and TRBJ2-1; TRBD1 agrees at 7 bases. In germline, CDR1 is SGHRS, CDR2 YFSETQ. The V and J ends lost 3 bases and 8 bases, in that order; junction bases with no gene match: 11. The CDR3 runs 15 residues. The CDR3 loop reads CASSSTGELVHEQFF. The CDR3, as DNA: TGCGCCAGCAGCTCCACAGGGGAATTGGTGCATGAGCAGTTCTTC.

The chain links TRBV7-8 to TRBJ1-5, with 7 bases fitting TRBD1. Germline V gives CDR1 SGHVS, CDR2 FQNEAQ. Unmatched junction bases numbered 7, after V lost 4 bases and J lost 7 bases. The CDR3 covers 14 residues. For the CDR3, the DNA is TGTGCCAGCAGCTCCGGACAGGCCCCACAGCCCCAGCATTTT. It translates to CASSSGQAPQPQHF.